This T cell receptor beta chain was observed in a study of human T cells and chemical hapten exposure. The V end lost 7 bases, the J end lost 2 bases, and 3 bases lay between the germline ends. The CDR3 length is 11 residues. CDR1 and CDR2 (germline): MNHEY, SVGEGT. TCRdb called the RACE reads again in MiXCR, with one record for every CDR3 protein. The table includes tens of thousands of distinct CDR3 sequences, approximately 8.6% detected once. Whole-study findings and limits: The number of TCRs above 1 in 1000 frequency did not change after DPC sensitization.

Worth noting for this clonotype: Its target is unknown.

The time point denotes: patch test 1, 2 weeks after DPC sensitization. The treatment is: therapeutic diphenylcyclopropenone sensitization with weekly scalp DPC. Here the sequenced sample was whole blood, taken in connection with sensitization to the hapten diphenylcyclopropenone (DPC). V gene TRBV6-2 or TRBV6-3 combines with J gene TRBJ2-1; D not certain. This TCR derives from a woman aged 40-49 years with alopecia areata. Some clones in this sample may be carry-over from other donors' samples. Here the CDR3 reads CASTTYNEQFF. The CDR3 bases are TGTGCCAGCACCACCTACAATGAGCAGTTCTTC.